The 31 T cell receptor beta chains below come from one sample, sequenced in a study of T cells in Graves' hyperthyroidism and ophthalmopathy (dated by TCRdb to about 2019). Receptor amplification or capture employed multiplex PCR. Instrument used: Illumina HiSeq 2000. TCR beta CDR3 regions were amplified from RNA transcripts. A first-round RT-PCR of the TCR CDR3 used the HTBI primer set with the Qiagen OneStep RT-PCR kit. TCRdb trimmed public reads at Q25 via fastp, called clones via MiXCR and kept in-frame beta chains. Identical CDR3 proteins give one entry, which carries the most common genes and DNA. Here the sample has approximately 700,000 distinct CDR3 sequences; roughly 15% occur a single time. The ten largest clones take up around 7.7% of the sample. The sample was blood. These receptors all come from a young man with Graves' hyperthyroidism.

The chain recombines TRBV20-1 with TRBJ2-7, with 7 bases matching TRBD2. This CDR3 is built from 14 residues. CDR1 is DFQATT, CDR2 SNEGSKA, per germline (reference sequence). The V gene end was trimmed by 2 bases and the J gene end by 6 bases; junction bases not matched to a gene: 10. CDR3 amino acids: CSARLPGGWSEQYF. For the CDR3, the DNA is TGCAGTGCTAGATTACCGGGGGGTTGGTCCGAGCAGTACTTC.

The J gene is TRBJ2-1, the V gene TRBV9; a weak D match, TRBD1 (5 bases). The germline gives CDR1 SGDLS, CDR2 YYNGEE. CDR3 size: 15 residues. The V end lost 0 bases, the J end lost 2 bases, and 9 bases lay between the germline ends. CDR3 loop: CASSVAGFAYNEQFF. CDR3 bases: TGTGCCAGCAGCGTAGCAGGGTTCGCCTACAATGAGCAGTTCTTC.

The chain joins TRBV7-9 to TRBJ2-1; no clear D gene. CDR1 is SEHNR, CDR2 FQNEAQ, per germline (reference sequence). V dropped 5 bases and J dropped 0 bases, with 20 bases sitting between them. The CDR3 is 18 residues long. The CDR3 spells CASSTQTTTSSSYNEQFF. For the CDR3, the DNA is TGTGCCAGCAGCACTCAAACCACCACATCTAGCTCCTACAATGAGCAGTTCTTC. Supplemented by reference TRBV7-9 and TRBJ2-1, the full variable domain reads DTGVSQNPRHKITKRGQNVTFRCDPISEHNRLYWYRQTLGQGPEFLTYFQNEAQLEKSRLLSDRFSAERPKGSFSTLEIQRTEQGDSAMYLCASSTQTTTSSSYNEQFFGPGTRLTVL.

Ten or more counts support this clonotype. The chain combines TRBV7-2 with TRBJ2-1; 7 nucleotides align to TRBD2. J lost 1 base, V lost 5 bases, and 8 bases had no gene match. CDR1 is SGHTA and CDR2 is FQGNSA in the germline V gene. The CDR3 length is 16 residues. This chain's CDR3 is CASSPRAGLSYNEQFF. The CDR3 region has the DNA TGTGCCAGCAGCCCTAGAGCGGGGTTATCCTACAATGAGCAGTTCTTC.

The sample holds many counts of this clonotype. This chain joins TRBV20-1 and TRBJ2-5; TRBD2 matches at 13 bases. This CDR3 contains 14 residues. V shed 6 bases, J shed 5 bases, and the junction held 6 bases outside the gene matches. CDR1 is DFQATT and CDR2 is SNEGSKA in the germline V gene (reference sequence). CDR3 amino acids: CSATTSGRPETQYF. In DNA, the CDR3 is TGCAGTGCAACGACTAGCGGGAGGCCGGAGACCCAGTACTTC.

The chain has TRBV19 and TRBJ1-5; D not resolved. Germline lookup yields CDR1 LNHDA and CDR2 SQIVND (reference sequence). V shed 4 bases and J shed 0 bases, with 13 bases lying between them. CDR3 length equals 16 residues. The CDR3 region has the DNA TGTGCCAGTAGTAAGGGAGACGGATATAGCAATCAGCCCCAGCATTTT. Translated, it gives CASSKGDGYSNQPQHF.

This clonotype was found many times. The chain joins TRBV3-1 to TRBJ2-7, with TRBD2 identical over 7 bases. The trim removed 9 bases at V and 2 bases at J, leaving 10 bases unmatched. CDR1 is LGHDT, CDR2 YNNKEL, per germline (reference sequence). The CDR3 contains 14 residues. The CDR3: CASNDAGVPYEQYF. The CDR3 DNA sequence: TGTGCCAGTAACGACGCGGGAGTCCCCTACGAGCAGTACTTC.

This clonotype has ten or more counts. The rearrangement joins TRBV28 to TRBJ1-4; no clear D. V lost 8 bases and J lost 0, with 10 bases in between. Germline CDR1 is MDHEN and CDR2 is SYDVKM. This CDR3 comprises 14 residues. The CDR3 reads CASGSVATNEKLFF. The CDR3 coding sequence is TGTGCCAGCGGGAGCGTAGCAACTAATGAAAAACTGTTTTTT.

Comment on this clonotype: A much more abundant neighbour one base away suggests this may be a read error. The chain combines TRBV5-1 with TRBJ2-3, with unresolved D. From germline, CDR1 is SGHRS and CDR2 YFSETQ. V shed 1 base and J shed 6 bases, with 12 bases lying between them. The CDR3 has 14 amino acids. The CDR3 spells CASSLQKLGDTQYF. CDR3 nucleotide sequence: TGCGCCAGCAGCTTGCAAAAATTGGGGGATACGCAGTATTTT.

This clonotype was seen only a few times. CDR3 in DNA: TGTGCCAGCAGTGAAATCAGGGAGATCCCTGAAGCTTTCTTT. Translated, it gives CASSEIREIPEAFF. V usage is TRBV2 and J usage is TRBJ1-1; tentatively, D is TRBD1 (5 bases). There are 14 residues in the CDR3. CDR1 is SNHLY, CDR2 FYNNEI, per germline. V was pared by 2 bases and J by 6 bases, with 13 bases between.

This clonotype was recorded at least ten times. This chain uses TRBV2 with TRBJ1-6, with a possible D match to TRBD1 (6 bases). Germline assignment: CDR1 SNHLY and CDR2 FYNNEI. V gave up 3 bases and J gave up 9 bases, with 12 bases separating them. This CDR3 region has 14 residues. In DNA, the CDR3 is TGTGCCAGCAGTGAGCGAGGGGGGGGTTCACCCCTCCACTTT. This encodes CASSERGGGSPLHF.

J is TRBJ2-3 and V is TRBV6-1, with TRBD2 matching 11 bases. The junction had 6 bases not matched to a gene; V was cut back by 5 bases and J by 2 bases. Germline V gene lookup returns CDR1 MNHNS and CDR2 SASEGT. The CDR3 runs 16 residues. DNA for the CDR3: TGTGCCAGCAGTTCGACGACTAGCGGGGACACAGATACGCAGTATTTT. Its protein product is CASSSTTSGDTDTQYF.

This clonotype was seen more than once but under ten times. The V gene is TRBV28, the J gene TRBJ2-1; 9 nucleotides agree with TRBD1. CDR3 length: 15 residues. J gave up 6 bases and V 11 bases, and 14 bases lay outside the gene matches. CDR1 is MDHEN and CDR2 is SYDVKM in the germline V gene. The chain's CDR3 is CAHLGRDRVTNEQFF. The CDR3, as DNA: TGTGCCCATTTGGGCAGGGACAGGGTTACCAATGAGCAGTTCTTC.

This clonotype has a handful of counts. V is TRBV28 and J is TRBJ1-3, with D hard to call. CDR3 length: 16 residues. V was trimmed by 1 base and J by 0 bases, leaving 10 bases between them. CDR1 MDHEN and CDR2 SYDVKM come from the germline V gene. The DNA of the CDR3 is TGTGCCAGCAGTTTATCAGCGGGTACCTCTGGAAACACCATATATTTT. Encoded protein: CASSLSAGTSGNTIYF.

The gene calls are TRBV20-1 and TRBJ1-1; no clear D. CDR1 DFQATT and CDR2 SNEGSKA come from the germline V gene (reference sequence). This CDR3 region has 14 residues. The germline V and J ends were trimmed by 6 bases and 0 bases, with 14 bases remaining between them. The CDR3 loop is CSATLGHLNTEAFF. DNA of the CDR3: TGCAGTGCCACCCTAGGCCACTTGAACACTGAAGCTTTCTTT.

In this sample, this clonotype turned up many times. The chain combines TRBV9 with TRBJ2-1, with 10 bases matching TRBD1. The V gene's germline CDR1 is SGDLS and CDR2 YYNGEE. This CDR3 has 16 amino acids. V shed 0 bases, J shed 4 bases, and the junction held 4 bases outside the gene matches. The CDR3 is CASSVGQGASYNEQFF. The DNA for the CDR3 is TGTGCCAGCAGCGTAGGACAGGGGGCCTCATACAATGAGCAGTTCTTC.

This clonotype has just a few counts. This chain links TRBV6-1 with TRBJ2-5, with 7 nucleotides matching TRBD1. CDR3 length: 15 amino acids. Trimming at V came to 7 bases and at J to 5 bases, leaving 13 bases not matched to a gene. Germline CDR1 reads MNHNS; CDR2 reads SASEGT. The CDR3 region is CASMATGQMTETQYF. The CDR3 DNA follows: TGTGCCAGCATGGCGACAGGGCAGATGACTGAGACCCAGTACTTC.

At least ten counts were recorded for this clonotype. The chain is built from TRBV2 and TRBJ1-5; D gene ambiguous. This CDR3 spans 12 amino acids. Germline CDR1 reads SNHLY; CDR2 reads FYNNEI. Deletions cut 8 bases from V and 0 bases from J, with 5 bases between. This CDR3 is CASGDSNQPQHF. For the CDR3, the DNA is TGTGCCAGCGGCGATAGCAATCAGCCCCAGCATTTT. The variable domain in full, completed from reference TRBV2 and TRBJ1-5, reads EPEVTQTPSHQVTQMGQEVILRCVPISNHLYFYWYRQILGQKVEFLVSFYNNEISEKSEIFDDQFSVERPDGSNFTLKIRSTKLEDSAMYFCASGDSNQPQHFGDGTRLSIL.

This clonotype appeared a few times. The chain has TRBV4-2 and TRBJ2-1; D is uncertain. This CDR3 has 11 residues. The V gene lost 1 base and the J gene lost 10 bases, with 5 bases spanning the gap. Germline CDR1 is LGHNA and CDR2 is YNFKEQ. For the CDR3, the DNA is TGTGCCAGCAGCCAAGGGCTGGAGCAGTTCTTC. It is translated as CASSQGLEQFF.

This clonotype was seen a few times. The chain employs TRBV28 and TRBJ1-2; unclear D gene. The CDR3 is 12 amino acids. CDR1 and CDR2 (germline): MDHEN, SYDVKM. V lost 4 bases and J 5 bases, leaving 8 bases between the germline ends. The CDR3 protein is CASSYAGYGYTF. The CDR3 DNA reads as TGTGCCAGCAGTTATGCCGGATATGGCTACACCTTC.

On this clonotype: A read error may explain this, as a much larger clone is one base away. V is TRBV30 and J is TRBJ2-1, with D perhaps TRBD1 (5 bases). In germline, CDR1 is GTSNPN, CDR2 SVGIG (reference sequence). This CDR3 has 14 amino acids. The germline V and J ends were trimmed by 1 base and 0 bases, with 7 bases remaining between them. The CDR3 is CAWSGGASYNEQFF. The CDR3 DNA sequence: TGTGCCTGGAGTGGGGGCGCCTCCTACAATGAGCAGTTCTTC.

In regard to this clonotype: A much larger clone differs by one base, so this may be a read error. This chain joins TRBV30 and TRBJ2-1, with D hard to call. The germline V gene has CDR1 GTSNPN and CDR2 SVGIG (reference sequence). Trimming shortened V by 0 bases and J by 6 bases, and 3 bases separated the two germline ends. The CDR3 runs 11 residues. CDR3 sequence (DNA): TGTGCCTGGAGTGTACTCAATGAGCAGTTCTTC. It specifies CAWSVLNEQFF.

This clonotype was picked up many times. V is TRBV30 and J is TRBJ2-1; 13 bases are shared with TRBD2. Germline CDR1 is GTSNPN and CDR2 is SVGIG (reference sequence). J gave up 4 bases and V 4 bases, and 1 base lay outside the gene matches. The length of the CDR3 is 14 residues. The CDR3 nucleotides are TGTGCCTGGAAGGGACTAGCGGGATACAATGAGCAGTTCTTC. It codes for CAWKGLAGYNEQFF.

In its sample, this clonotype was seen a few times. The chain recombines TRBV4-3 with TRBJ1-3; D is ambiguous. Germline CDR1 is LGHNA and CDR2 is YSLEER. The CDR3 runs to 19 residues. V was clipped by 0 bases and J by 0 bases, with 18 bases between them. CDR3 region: CASSQEGARIMPSGNTIYF. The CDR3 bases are TGCGCCAGCAGCCAAGAAGGAGCTAGAATTATGCCCTCTGGAAACACCATATATTTT.

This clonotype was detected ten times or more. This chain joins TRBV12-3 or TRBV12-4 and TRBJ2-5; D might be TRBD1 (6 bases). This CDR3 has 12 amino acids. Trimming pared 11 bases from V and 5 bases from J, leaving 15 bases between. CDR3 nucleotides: TGTGCCGTTGCACAGGGATCGGAGACCCAGTACTTC. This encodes CAVAQGSETQYF.

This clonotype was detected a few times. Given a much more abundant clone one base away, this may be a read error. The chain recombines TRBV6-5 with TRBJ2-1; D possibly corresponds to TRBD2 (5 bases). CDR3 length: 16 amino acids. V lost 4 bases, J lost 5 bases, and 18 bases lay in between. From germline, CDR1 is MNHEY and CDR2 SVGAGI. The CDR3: CASSFSGTGFHNEQFF. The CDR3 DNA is TGTGCCAGCAGTTTCAGCGGAACCGGCTTCCACAATGAGCAGTTCTTC.

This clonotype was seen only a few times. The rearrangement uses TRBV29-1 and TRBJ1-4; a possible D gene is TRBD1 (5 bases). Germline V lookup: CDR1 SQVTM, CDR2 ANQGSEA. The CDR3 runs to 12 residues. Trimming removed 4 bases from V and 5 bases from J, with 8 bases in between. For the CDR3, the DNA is TGCAGCGTTGCCAGGGCAAATGAAAAACTGTTTTTT. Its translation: CSVARANEKLFF.

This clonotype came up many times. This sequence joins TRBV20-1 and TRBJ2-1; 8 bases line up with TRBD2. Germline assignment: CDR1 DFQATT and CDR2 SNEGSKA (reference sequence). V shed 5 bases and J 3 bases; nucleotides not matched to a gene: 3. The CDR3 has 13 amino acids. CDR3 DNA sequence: TGCAGTGCTTTTAGCGGGATCTACAATGAGCAGTTCTTC. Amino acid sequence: CSAFSGIYNEQFF.

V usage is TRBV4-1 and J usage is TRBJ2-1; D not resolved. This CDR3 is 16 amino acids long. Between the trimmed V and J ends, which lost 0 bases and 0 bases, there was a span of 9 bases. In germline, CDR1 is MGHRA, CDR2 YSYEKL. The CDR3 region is CASSQDRANSYNEQFF. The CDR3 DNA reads TGCGCCAGCAGCCAAGATAGGGCCAACTCCTACAATGAGCAGTTCTTC.

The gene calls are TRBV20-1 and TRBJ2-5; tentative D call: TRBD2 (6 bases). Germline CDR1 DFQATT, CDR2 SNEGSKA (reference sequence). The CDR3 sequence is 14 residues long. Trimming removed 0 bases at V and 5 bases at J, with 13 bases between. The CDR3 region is CSARDVSGGETQYF. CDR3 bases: TGCAGTGCTAGAGATGTTAGCGGTGGGGAGACCCAGTACTTC.

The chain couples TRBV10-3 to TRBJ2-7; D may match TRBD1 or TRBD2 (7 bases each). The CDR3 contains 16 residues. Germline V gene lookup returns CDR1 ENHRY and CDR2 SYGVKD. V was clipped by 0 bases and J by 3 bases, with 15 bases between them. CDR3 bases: TGTGCCATCAGTGAGTCGGGGCCAGGGGGGGACTACGAGCAGTACTTC. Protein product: CAISESGPGGDYEQYF.